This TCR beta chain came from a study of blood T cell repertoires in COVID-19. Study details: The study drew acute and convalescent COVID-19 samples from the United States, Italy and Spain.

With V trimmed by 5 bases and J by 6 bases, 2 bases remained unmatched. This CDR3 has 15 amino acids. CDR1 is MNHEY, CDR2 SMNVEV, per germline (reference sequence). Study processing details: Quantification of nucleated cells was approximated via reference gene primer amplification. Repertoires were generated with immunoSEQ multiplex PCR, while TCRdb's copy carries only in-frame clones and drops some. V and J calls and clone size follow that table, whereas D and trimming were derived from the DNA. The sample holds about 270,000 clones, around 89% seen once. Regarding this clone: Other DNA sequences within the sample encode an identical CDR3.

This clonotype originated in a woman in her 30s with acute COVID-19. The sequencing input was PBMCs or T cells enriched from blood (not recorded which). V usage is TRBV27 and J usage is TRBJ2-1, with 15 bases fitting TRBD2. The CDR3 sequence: CASSPGLAGGNEQFF. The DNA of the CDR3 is TGTGCCAGCAGTCCGGGACTAGCGGGGGGCAATGAGCAGTTCTTC.